The sequence of this T cell receptor (beta chain) was determined in a study of radiotherapy plus CTLA-4 blockade in lung cancer. Across the whole study: With roughly a third of patients having disease control, objective responses were seen in roughly 19%. Findings of the study overall: After treatment with radiotherapy plus ipilimumab, TCR clones that came from the tumor expanded in blood. The authors reported that early blood T cell clone dynamics, with interferon-beta, best predicted response.

Measured with immunoSEQ multiplex PCR; TCRdb has only the in-frame clones, and not every one. The top ten clones hold over 20% of a sample with 81,000 or so clones, 60% to 85% of them seen once. The study gave focal radiation plus ipilimumab CTLA-4 blockade to patients with chemo-refractory metastatic non-small-cell lung cancer. The CDR3 has 16 amino acids. CDR1 MDHEN and CDR2 SYDVKM come from the germline V gene. J was trimmed by 1 base and V by 4 bases; bases with no gene match: 8. With respect to this clone: Its antigen is unknown.

The sequenced sample was peripheral blood, obtained from a patient treated with radiotherapy plus ipilimumab. The sequence came from a human donor with non-small cell lung cancer whose response to radiotherapy plus ipilimumab could not be evaluated. Some clones in this sample may be carry-over from other donors' samples. The chain uses TRBV28 and TRBJ2-7; 9 nucleotides line up with TRBD2. The CDR3 protein is CASSWGGSGGSYEQYF. DNA for the CDR3: TGTGCCAGCAGTTGGGGGGGTAGCGGGGGTTCCTACGAGCAGTACTTC.